This T cell receptor (beta chain) was recovered during a study of high-grade serous ovarian cancer treatment subgroups. Study-wide background: Mean per sample: about 14,000 reads, more than 6,500 unique TCR beta rearrangements.

Tumor samples were taken before definitive surgery or chemotherapy. Study-wide findings and caveats: Bulk tumor TCR sequencing gave no spatial information. Repertoire analysis covered CDR3 alone, not CDR1 or CDR2.

On this clone itself: Its antigen remains unknown.

The CDR3 loop spans 13 amino acids. V was trimmed by 3 bases and J by 8 bases, leaving 13 bases between them. CDR1 is MDHEN and CDR2 is SYDVKM in the germline V gene. TCRdb's table, derived via immunoSEQ multiplex PCR, lists solely in-frame clones and lacks some. The sample lists a few thousand clones, roughly three quarters occurring once. The sequenced sample was tumor tissue. This receptor was obtained from a human donor with high-grade serous ovarian cancer. The rearrangement links TRBV28 to TRBJ1-1; D is ambiguous. CDR3: CASSFQTRSEAFF. The CDR3 DNA sequence: TGTGCCAGCAGTTTCCAGACTCGATCCGAAGCTTTCTTT.